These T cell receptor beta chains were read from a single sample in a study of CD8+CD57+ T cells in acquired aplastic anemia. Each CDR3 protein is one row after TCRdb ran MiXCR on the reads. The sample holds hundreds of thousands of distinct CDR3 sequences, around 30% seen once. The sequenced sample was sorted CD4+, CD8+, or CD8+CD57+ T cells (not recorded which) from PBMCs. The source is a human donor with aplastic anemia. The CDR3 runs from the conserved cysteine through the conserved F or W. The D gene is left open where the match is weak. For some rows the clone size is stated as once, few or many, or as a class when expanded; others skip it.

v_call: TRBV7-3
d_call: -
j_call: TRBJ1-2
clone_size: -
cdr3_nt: TGTGCCAGCAGCTTGGACCGAAAGTATGGCTACACCTTC
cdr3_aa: CASSLDRKYGYTF

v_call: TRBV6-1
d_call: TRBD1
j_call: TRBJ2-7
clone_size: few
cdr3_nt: TGTGCCAGCAGTGGACAGGGGACCTCCTACGAGCAGTACTTC
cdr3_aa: CASSGQGTSYEQYF

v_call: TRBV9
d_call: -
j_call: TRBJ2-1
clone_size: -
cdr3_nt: TGTGCCAGCAGCGTAGCATGGGAGTTTGGCGGCAATGAGCAGTTCTTC
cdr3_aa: CASSVAWEFGGNEQFF

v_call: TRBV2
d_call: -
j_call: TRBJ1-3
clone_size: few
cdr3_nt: TGTGCCAGCTGGGGGGCAGGGACTGGAAACACCATATATTTT
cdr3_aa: CASWGAGTGNTIYF

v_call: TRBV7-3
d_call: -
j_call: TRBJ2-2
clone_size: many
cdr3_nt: TGTGCCAGCAGCTCGAACTCCGGGGAGCTGTTTTTT
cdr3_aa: CASSSNSGELFF

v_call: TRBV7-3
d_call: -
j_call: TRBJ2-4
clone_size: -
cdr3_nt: TGTGCCAGCAGCCAGGGGAAAGCCAAAAACATTCAGTACTTC
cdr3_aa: CASSQGKAKNIQYF

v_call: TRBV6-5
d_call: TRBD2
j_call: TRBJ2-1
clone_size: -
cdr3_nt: TGTGCCAGCAGCGCGGATAGCGGGACGAATGAGCAGTTCTTC
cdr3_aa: CASSADSGTNEQFF

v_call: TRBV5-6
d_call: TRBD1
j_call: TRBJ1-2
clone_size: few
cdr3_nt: TGTGCCGGCAGCACCCCGACAGGGCTCAACTATGGCTACACCTTC
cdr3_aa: CAGSTPTGLNYGYTF

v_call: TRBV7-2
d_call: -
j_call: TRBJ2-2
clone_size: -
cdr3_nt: TGTGCCCGGGCCAGCAACACCGGGGAGCCGTTTTTT
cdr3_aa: CARASNTGEPFF

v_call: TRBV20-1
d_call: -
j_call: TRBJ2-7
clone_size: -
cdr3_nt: TGCAGTGCTAGAGATCCGGCAGGGAATCCCTACGAGCAGTACTTC
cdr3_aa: CSARDPAGNPYEQYF

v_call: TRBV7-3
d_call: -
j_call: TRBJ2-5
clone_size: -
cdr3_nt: TGTGCCAGCAGCCGGGACACCACCTACCAAGAGACCCAGTACTTC
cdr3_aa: CASSRDTTYQETQYF

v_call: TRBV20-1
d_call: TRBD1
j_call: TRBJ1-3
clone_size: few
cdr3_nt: TGCAGTGCTAGCACAGGGGGCTTTGGAAACACCATATATTTT
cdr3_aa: CSASTGGFGNTIYF

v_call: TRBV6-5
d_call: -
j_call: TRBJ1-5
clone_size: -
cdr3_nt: TGTGCCAGCAGTTCTACAGGATTGCGATATAGCAATCAGCCCCAGCATTTT
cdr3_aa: CASSSTGLRYSNQPQHF

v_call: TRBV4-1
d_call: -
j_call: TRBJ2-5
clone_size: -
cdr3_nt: TGCGCCAGCAGGAAGGAACTCGAGGGGGAGACCCAGTACTTC
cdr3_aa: CASRKELEGETQYF

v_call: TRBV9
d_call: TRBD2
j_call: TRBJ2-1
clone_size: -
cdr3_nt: TGTGCCGGCAGCGTAGACCCTAGCGGGGGATACTACAATGAGCAGTTCTTC
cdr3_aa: CAGSVDPSGGYYNEQFF

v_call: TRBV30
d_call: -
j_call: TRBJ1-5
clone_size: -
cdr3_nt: TGTGCCTGGAGTTCCGACACGCTCCCCAGGTATAGCAATCAGCCCCAGCATTTT
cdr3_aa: CAWSSDTLPRYSNQPQHF

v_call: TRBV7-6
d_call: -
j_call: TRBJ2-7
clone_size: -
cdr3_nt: TGTGCCAGCAGCAAGGGGGGGCCCGAGCAGTACTTC
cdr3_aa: CASSKGGPEQYF

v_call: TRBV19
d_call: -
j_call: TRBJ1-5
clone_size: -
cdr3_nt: TGTGCCAGTATTTTCCAGGGTATGAGCAATCAGCCCCAGCATTTT
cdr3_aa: CASIFQGMSNQPQHF

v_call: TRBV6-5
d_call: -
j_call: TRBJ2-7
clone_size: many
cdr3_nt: TGTGCCAGCAGTTGGCACGGCGAGCAGTACTTC
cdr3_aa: CASSWHGEQYF

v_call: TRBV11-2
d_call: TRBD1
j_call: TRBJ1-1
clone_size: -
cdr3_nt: TGTGCCAGCAGCTTAGGATGGGGGACAGGGAACACTGAAGCTTTCTTT
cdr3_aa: CASSLGWGTGNTEAFF